These T cell receptor beta chains were read from a single sample in a study of blood T cell repertoires in COVID-19. Using immunoSEQ multiplex PCR, the repertoire was profiled, and TCRdb retains in-frame clones only, with some absent. The sample lists a few hundred thousand clones, around 80% occurring once. The sequencing sample was made of PBMCs or T cells enriched from blood (not recorded which). All receptors come from a man younger than 40 with acute COVID-19. The CDR3 runs from the conserved cysteine through the conserved F or W. D genes are given only for firm matches. The size entry is marked missing in some rows and otherwise reads once, few, many or a size class.

TRBJ1-2,TRBV27,once,NA,TGTGCCAGCAGTTTATCGGTGGATAATTTTTCGGGGAGGGTCCTATACTATGGCTACACCTTC,CASSLSVDNFSGRVLYYGYTF
TRBJ2-3,TRBV7-9,NA,NA,TGTGCCAGCAGCTTAGTGCTAGGGACAAGGGATACGCAGTATTTT,CASSLVLGTRDTQYF
TRBJ2-2,TRBV5-4,NA,NA,TGTGCCAGCAGCCCCCCGGACAGCACCGGGGAGCTGTTTTTT,CASSPPDSTGELFF
TRBJ1-3,TRBV11-3,NA,NA,TGTGCCAGCAGCTTAGCGGGGGACTCTGGAAACACCATATATTTT,CASSLAGDSGNTIYF
TRBJ1-6,TRBV24-1,NA,NA,TGTGCCACCAGTGTTGCGCATAATTCACCCCTCCACTTT,CATSVAHNSPLHF
TRBJ1-5,TRBV2,NA,TRBD1,TGTGCCAGCACTTTGACAGGGCCTCAGCCCCAGCATTTT,CASTLTGPQPQHF
TRBJ2-5,TRBV11-3,NA,TRBD2,TGTGCCAGCAGCTTGGGACTAGCGGGCTCTGTGGGAGAGACCCAGTACTTC,CASSLGLAGSVGETQYF
TRBJ2-6,TRBV28,NA,NA,TGTGCCAGCACCCCAGATATTCTCTCTGGGGCCAACGTCCTGACTTTC,CASTPDILSGANVLTF
TRBJ1-1,TRBV5-1,few,TRBD1,TGCGCCAGCAGCGAACAGGGGGCTTTGAACACTGAAGCTTTCTTT,CASSEQGALNTEAFF
TRBJ1-4,TRBV2,NA,TRBD1,TGTGCCGGAAAGACAGGGGCCAGTGAAAAACTGTTTTTT,CAGKTGASEKLFF
TRBJ2-1,TRBV24-1,NA,TRBD1,TGTGCCACCAGTGAGGGACAGGGATTTCTGTTCTTC,CATSEGQGFLFF
TRBJ1-6,TRBV9,NA,TRBD1,TGTGCCAGCAGCGCAGGGACAGGGACGTATAATTCACCCCTCCACTTT,CASSAGTGTYNSPLHF
TRBJ1-2,TRBV24-1,once,NA,TGTGCCACCAGTGATAGCAGGGACTATGGCTACACCTTC,CATSDSRDYGYTF
TRBJ2-1,TRBV7-6,NA,TRBD2,TGTGCCAGCAGCTCACGCGGCGGTGGGACTAGCAGGGAGCAGTTCTTC,CASSSRGGGTSREQFF
TRBJ1-3,TRBV5-4,NA,NA,TGTGCCAGCAGCGTACAGGGAGCGGGAAACACCATATATTTT,CASSVQGAGNTIYF
TRBJ2-3,TRBV7-2,NA,NA,TGTGCCAGCAGCTTATATTTCTCTAGCACAGATACGCAGTATTTT,CASSLYFSSTDTQYF
TRBJ1-2,TRBV9,NA,NA,TGTGCCAGCAGCACCCGCAGGGAAGGGGCTGGGTACGGCTACACCTTC,CASSTRREGAGYGYTF
TRBJ1-2,TRBV19,NA,NA,TGTGCCAGTAGTACGCCATCGGCGGAAACCTATGGCTACACCTTC,CASSTPSAETYGYTF
TRBJ2-5,TRBV10-3,NA,NA,TGTGCCATCAGTGAGGGTGGGGCTGGCCAAGAGACCCAGTACTTC,CAISEGGAGQETQYF
TRBJ1-4,TRBV18,NA,NA,TGTGCCAGCTCACCCCGTTCTGGGGGGACTAATGAAAAACTGTTTTTT,CASSPRSGGTNEKLFF
TRBJ2-3,TRBV12-3/TRBV12-4,NA,NA,TGTGCCAGCACCAGACTTTCCCCCGATACGCAGTATTTT,CASTRLSPDTQYF
TRBJ2-3,TRBV7-6,NA,TRBD2,TGTGCCAGCAGCCCCAACCCGCGGGGGGTAGATACGCAGTATTTT,CASSPNPRGVDTQYF
TRBJ1-2,TRBV12-3/TRBV12-4,NA,NA,TGTGCCAGCAGTTTTCGACAGAACTATGGCTACACCTTC,CASSFRQNYGYTF
TRBJ2-3,TRBV28,NA,TRBD2,TGTGCCAGCAGTTTAGCGGGACTAGCGGGGGGCCTCGTTACGCAGTATTTT,CASSLAGLAGGLVTQYF
TRBJ1-5,TRBV11-2,NA,TRBD1,TGTGCCAGCAGCTTAATGTCGACAGGGGGTCAGCCCCAGCATTTT,CASSLMSTGGQPQHF
TRBJ1-2,TRBV5-4,NA,NA,TGTGCCAGCAGCCCCGTCGGGGTCCCCTATGGCTACACCTTC,CASSPVGVPYGYTF
TRBJ2-3,TRBV5-1,NA,NA,TGCGCCAGCAGCCTAACTGCAGATACGCAGTATTTT,CASSLTADTQYF
TRBJ2-4,TRBV4-2,NA,NA,TGTGCCAGCAGCCAAGCCTCGGAGGGGCACATTCAGTACTTC,CASSQASEGHIQYF
TRBJ1-4,TRBV7-9,NA,TRBD1,TGTGCCAGCTCGCGTTTCGGGACAGTCAATGAAAAACTGTTTTTT,CASSRFGTVNEKLFF
TRBJ2-3,TRBV28,NA,TRBD1,TGTGCCAGCAGTTTGTCGGGCAGGGGGCAAGATACGCAGTATTTT,CASSLSGRGQDTQYF
TRBJ1-1,TRBV7-9,NA,NA,TGTGCCAGCAGCCAGATGGCAGGGCCTGAAGCTTTCTTT,CASSQMAGPEAFF
TRBJ2-1,TRBV5-1,NA,NA,TGTGCCAGCAGCTTGGCAACCGACAGCTTCTACAATGAGCAGTTCTTC,CASSLATDSFYNEQFF